The clone carrying this T cell receptor (beta chain) came up a few times. The germline gives CDR1 SSHAT, CDR2 FNYEAQ (reference sequence). The junction had 8 bases not matched to a gene; V was cut back by 0 bases and J by 3 bases. The length of the CDR3 is 16 residues. The data derive from a study of T cell responses to AZD1222 COVID-19 vaccine. Assay: immunoSEQ multiplex PCR; the TCRdb copy retains only in-frame clones and omits some. The repertoire consists of about 96,000 clones, with over 75% occurring once and the leading ten covering 2.8%. The chain employs TRBV7-7 and TRBJ2-7; 7 bases fit TRBD1. The TCR comes from an adult in good health. The source material was peripheral blood, sampled on day 0 of AZD1222 vaccination. This CDR3 is CASSLAKDRERYEQYF. CDR3 DNA: TGTGCCAGCAGCTTAGCGAAAGACAGGGAACGCTACGAGCAGTACTTC.